A selection of T cell receptor beta chains follows, all from one sample in a study of shared clonotypes between healthy human individuals. Profiled with immunoSEQ multiplex PCR; TCRdb holds only in-frame clones, not every one. The sample lists 1,400,000 or so clones, about 98.5% seen once, with 0.36% in the top ten. The specimen was naive CD4+ T cells sorted from blood. Receptors originate from a man aged 25-45 years in good health. Each CDR3 is given with its conserved first and last residue. D genes are given only for firm matches. Only some rows state a clone size, as once, few, many or a class for expanded clones.

j_call,clone_size,v_call,d_call,cdr3_aa,cdr3_nt
TRBJ2-7,NA,TRBV18,NA,CASSPRTSLSSYEQYF,TGTGCCAGCTCACCACGAACTAGCCTGAGCTCCTACGAGCAGTACTTC
TRBJ1-5,NA,TRBV6-6,NA,CASNQAAAGEPQHF,TGTGCCAGCAACCAAGCAGCGGCCGGTGAACCCCAGCATTTT
TRBJ2-7,NA,TRBV5-1,NA,CASSSHPQLFYEQYF,TGCGCCAGCAGCTCCCACCCCCAGCTCTTCTACGAGCAGTACTTC
TRBJ2-2,few,TRBV7-8,NA,CASSGRTGELFF,TGTGCCAGCAGCGGACGTACCGGGGAGCTGTTTTTT
TRBJ2-2,once,TRBV5-1,TRBD1,CASSPFGQGASDTGELFF,TGCGCCAGCAGCCCGTTCGGACAGGGGGCATCGGACACCGGGGAGCTGTTTTTT
TRBJ1-4,NA,TRBV28,NA,CASSFVGHLNEKLFF,TGTGCCAGCAGTTTCGTGGGGCATCTTAATGAAAAACTGTTTTTT
TRBJ1-1,NA,TRBV7-6,TRBD1,CASSLYRDRDSNTEAFF,TGTGCCAGCAGCTTGTACCGGGACAGGGACTCGAACACTGAAGCTTTCTTT
TRBJ1-5,NA,TRBV28,NA,CASSLVSNQPQHF,TGTGCCAGCAGTTTAGTTAGCAATCAGCCCCAGCATTTT
TRBJ1-5,NA,TRBV6-6,NA,CASSYKVGGVNQPQHF,TGTGCCAGCAGTTACAAGGTTGGAGGGGTCAATCAGCCCCAGCATTTT
TRBJ2-1,NA,TRBV18,NA,CASSPSRQYNEQFF,TGTGCCAGCTCACCGTCTAGACAGTACAATGAGCAGTTCTTC
TRBJ2-3,NA,TRBV2,TRBD1,CASSRQGWETDTQYF,TGTGCCAGCAGTCGACAGGGTTGGGAAACAGATACGCAGTATTTT
TRBJ2-1,NA,TRBV7-8,NA,CASSSTPTLYIRDEQFF,TGTGCCAGCAGCTCCACGCCGACATTATATATTCGTGATGAGCAGTTCTTC
TRBJ2-1,NA,TRBV6-6,TRBD2,CASTSGTSGRNEQFF,TGTGCCAGCACCAGTGGAACTAGCGGGAGGAATGAGCAGTTCTTC
TRBJ1-2,NA,TRBV7-9,NA,CASSLRTESRYGYTF,TGTGCCAGCAGCCTACGAACAGAGTCTCGGTATGGCTACACCTTC
TRBJ1-1,NA,TRBV7-9,NA,CASSEGEGLNTEAFF,TGTGCCAGCAGCGAAGGGGAGGGACTGAACACTGAAGCTTTCTTT
TRBJ1-2,NA,TRBV6-1,NA,CASKNSAGRYGYTF,TGTGCCAGCAAGAACAGTGCCGGGCGCTATGGCTACACCTTC
TRBJ2-5,NA,TRBV30,NA,CACGGEVPKETQYF,TGTGCCTGCGGGGGTGAAGTGCCTAAAGAGACCCAGTACTTC
TRBJ2-2,NA,TRBV19,NA,CASSIGVGELFF,TGTGCCAGTAGTATAGGAGTCGGGGAGCTGTTTTTT
TRBJ2-7,NA,TRBV10-1,TRBD1,CASSNDRGNPYEQYF,TGCGCCAGCAGTAACGACAGGGGGAACCCCTACGAGCAGTACTTC
TRBJ2-2,NA,TRBV11-3,NA,CASSRRAIDGELFF,TGTGCCAGCAGCCGCAGGGCTATTGACGGGGAGCTGTTTTTT
TRBJ2-5,NA,TRBV2,NA,CASSSGGAETQYF,TGTGCCAGCAGTTCGGGGGGCGCGGAGACCCAGTACTTC
TRBJ2-3,NA,TRBV5-1,NA,CASSRGSSTDTQYF,TGCGCCAGCAGCCGTGGGTCTAGCACAGATACGCAGTATTTT
TRBJ2-1,NA,TRBV28,NA,CASGYSRNNEQFF,TGTGCCAGCGGTTATAGTCGGAACAATGAGCAGTTCTTC
TRBJ2-7,NA,TRBV7-2,TRBD1,CASSLAGQGTYEQYF,TGTGCCAGCAGCTTAGCGGGACAGGGAACCTACGAGCAGTACTTC
TRBJ2-5,NA,TRBV29-1,NA,CSVVDREETQYF,TGCAGCGTTGTAGACCGGGAAGAGACCCAGTACTTC
TRBJ2-1,once,TRBV2,NA,CATKGEQFF,TGTGCCACTAAGGGTGAGCAGTTCTTC
TRBJ1-1,NA,TRBV30,TRBD1,CAWRGQGVSNTEAFF,TGTGCCTGGAGGGGACAGGGGGTGTCGAACACTGAAGCTTTCTTT
TRBJ2-5,NA,TRBV10-3,TRBD1,CAISGGHRDRDLEETQYF,TGTGCCATCAGCGGGGGCCACCGGGACAGGGATTTGGAAGAGACCCAGTACTTC
TRBJ1-1,NA,TRBV5-6,NA,CASRPLVKPGDTEAFF,TGTGCCAGCAGACCGCTCGTTAAGCCCGGTGACACTGAAGCTTTCTTT
TRBJ2-1,NA,TRBV28,NA,CASSFIFGGGGGGWNSYNEQFF,TGTGCCAGCAGTTTCATTTTTGGAGGGGGTGGTGGCGGGTGGAACTCCTACAATGAGCAGTTCTTC
TRBJ2-3,NA,TRBV5-1,NA,CASSASGADTQYF,TGCGCCAGCAGCGCCTCAGGGGCAGATACGCAGTATTTT
TRBJ2-1,NA,TRBV28,TRBD2,CASTRAWLAGNEQFF,TGTGCCAGCACTAGGGCTTGGCTAGCGGGCAATGAGCAGTTCTTC
TRBJ2-7,NA,TRBV27,NA,CASSTRDTADEQYF,TGTGCCAGCAGCACCCGGGACACCGCCGACGAGCAGTACTTC
TRBJ2-5,NA,TRBV18,TRBD1,CASSPSHTGTGFQTQYF,TGTGCCAGCTCACCATCCCATACCGGGACAGGGTTTCAGACCCAGTACTTC
TRBJ2-5,once,TRBV30,NA,CAWSVLSGRGETQYF,TGTGCCTGGAGTGTATTGTCCGGACGAGGGGAGACCCAGTACTTC
TRBJ2-5,NA,TRBV18,NA,CASSSEPRYQETQYF,TGTGCCAGCTCCTCGGAACCCAGGTACCAAGAGACCCAGTACTTC
TRBJ2-7,NA,TRBV18,TRBD1,CASSPNGQAFPYEQYF,TGTGCCAGCTCACCAAATGGACAGGCCTTCCCCTACGAGCAGTACTTC
TRBJ2-3,NA,TRBV10-3,NA,CAITGEPTDTQYF,TGTGCCATCACGGGTGAACCTACAGATACGCAGTATTTT
TRBJ2-3,once,TRBV18,NA,CASSNRPRTSTDTQYF,TGTGCCAGCTCAAACCGACCAAGGACTAGCACAGATACGCAGTATTTT
TRBJ2-7,NA,TRBV7-2,TRBD1,CASSSAGTANKPYEQYF,TGTGCCAGCAGCTCCGCCGGGACAGCAAACAAACCATACGAGCAGTACTTC
TRBJ2-4,NA,TRBV6-5,NA,CASSYSQTIGNIQYF,TGTGCCAGCAGTTACTCACAGACCATTGGAAACATTCAGTACTTC
TRBJ2-5,NA,TRBV2,TRBD2,CASTGGRQETQYF,TGTGCCAGCACGGGGGGGCGCCAAGAGACCCAGTACTTC
TRBJ2-1,NA,TRBV5-6,NA,CASSRTFGNEQFF,TGTGCCAGCAGTAGGACCTTTGGCAATGAGCAGTTCTTC
TRBJ1-1,once,TRBV29-1,NA,CSVGGGIIKNTEAFF,TGCAGCGTTGGTGGGGGGATAATAAAAAACACTGAAGCTTTCTTT
TRBJ2-1,NA,TRBV7-8,NA,CASSLFRRGWDIDEQFF,TGTGCCAGCAGCTTATTTAGAAGGGGTTGGGATATCGATGAGCAGTTCTTC
TRBJ2-2,NA,TRBV18,NA,CASSPHNTGELFF,TGTGCCAGCTCACCTCATAACACCGGGGAGCTGTTTTTT
TRBJ1-2,NA,TRBV5-5,TRBD1,CASSDRQGLGYTF,TGTGCCAGCAGCGACCGACAGGGGCTAGGCTACACCTTC
TRBJ1-2,NA,TRBV4-3,NA,CASSQDRAGPSYTF,TGCGCCAGCAGCCAAGATCGGGCAGGGCCAAGCTACACCTTC
TRBJ2-3,NA,TRBV5-1,NA,CASSLDWGVADTQYF,TGCGCCAGCAGCTTAGATTGGGGGGTCGCAGATACGCAGTATTTT
TRBJ2-7,NA,TRBV5-1,NA,CASSLAQGSFLYEQYF,TGCGCCAGCAGCTTGGCTCAGGGAAGTTTTTTGTACGAGCAGTACTTC
TRBJ1-2,NA,TRBV5-1,NA,CASSSREDYGYTF,TGCGCCAGCAGCTCCCGTGAAGACTATGGCTACACCTTC
TRBJ2-1,NA,TRBV2,TRBD2,CASSESLAGNNNEQFF,TGTGCCAGCAGTGAGTCTCTAGCGGGAAACAACAATGAGCAGTTCTTC
TRBJ2-5,NA,TRBV7-3,TRBD2,CASSLSPPGLAMETQYF,TGTGCCAGCAGCTTATCCCCCCCTGGACTAGCGATGGAGACCCAGTACTTC